A single sample gave rise to the 21 T cell receptor beta chains below, sequenced in a study of breast tumors, draining lymph nodes, adjacent tissues. Samples came from axillary lymph nodes draining the breast cancer. Each CDR3 protein is one row after TCRdb ran MiXCR on the multiplex PCR reads. The table shows 150,000 to 200,000 distinct CDR3 sequences, with roughly 30% occurring only once. The sequenced material came from axillary lymph node tissue. The receptors come from a female donor with breast cancer. Some clones in this sample may be carry-over from other donors' samples.

In the case of this clonotype: A much larger clone differs from this one at a single base, so this may be a read error. This chain uses TRBV7-2 with TRBJ1-2; 8 nucleotides align to TRBD1. From germline, CDR1 is SGHTA and CDR2 FQGNSA. V shed 6 bases and J 3 bases; nucleotides not matched to a gene: 9. CDR3 size: 15 residues. Here the CDR3 reads CASRSPDRADYGYTF. For the CDR3, the DNA is TGTGCCAGCAGGTCACCGGACAGGGCTGACTATGGCTACACCTTC.

V usage is TRBV5-5 and J usage is TRBJ2-3; 8 nucleotides agree with TRBD2. Germline CDR1 SGHKS, CDR2 YYEKEE (reference sequence). The CDR3 sequence is 17 residues long. Unmatched junction bases numbered 7, after V lost 1 base and J lost 0 bases. The CDR3 bases are TGTGCCAGCAGCTTGACTACCGGGGGGGCAAGCACAGATACGCAGTATTTT. Translation: CASSLTTGGASTDTQYF.

In DNA form, the CDR3 reads TGTGCCAGCAGTTTACAGGGTTACTATGGCTACACCTTC. Translated, it gives CASSLQGYYGYTF. The chain recombines TRBV27 with TRBJ1-2; the D gene is possibly TRBD1 (5 bases). Between the trimmed V and J ends, which lost 2 bases and 3 bases, there was a span of 7 bases. Per the germline V gene, CDR1 is MNHEY and CDR2 is SMNVEV (reference sequence). The CDR3 loop spans 13 amino acids.

A remark on this clonotype: A single base separates this from a much larger clone, so it may be a read error. In nucleotides, the CDR3 is TGTGCCAGCAGCTCCCCAGGACAGGCTTACACAGATACGCAGCATTTT. It translates to CASSSPGQAYTDTQHF. The chain has TRBV5-4 and TRBJ2-3; 7 nucleotides align to TRBD1. Matching the DNA end better, TRBJ1-5 makes the J call doubtful. The CDR3 sequence is 16 residues long. Germline CDR1 and CDR2: SGHNT and YYREEE (reference sequence).

The chain uses TRBV20-1 and TRBJ2-7; weak D call: TRBD2 (7 bases). The CDR3 contains 18 residues. The V gene lost 6 bases and the J gene lost 3 bases, with 30 bases spanning the gap. The germline V gene encodes CDR1 DFQATT and CDR2 SNEGSKA (reference sequence). CDR3 amino acids: CSAPPLQQGLGRGYEQYF. DNA for the CDR3: TGCAGTGCCCCGCCGCTCCAGCAGGGGCTAGGGAGGGGCTACGAGCAGTACTTC.

This clonotype appeared many times. This sequence joins TRBV2 and TRBJ2-3; D is undetermined. CDR1 SNHLY and CDR2 FYNNEI come from the germline V gene. Trimming removed 10 bases from V and 5 bases from J, with 13 bases in between. The CDR3 consists of 12 residues. CDR3 sequence (DNA): TGTGCCACCCAACTCGAAGTAGATACGCAGTATTTT. Its protein product is CATQLEVDTQYF.

On this clonotype: One end of the junction fails to match germline, which may point to a read error. The rearrangement links TRBV19 to TRBJ2-1; D may correspond to TRBD1 or TRBD2 (5 bases each). CDR1 and CDR2 from the germline V gene are LNHDA and SQIVND (reference sequence). The length of the CDR3 is 17 residues. CDR3 in amino acids: CASRSTPGTGLYNEQSF. The CDR3 DNA reads TGTGCCAGTAGATCGACCCCGGGGACGGGGTTGTACAATGAGCAGTCCTTC.

The table lists this clonotype with many counts. This sequence joins TRBV10-2 and TRBJ1-2; TRBD1 might be the D (5 bases). Germline CDR1 reads WSHSY; CDR2 reads SAAADI. There are 16 residues in the CDR3. Trimming removed 0 bases from V and 4 bases from J, with 15 bases in between. The CDR3 spells CASSESKAGLAYGYTF. CDR3 DNA: TGCGCCAGCAGTGAGTCGAAGGCAGGGTTGGCCTATGGCTACACCTTC.

This clonotype came up many times. The CDR3: CASGLVTEGWEQFF. For the CDR3, the DNA is TGTGCTAGTGGTTTGGTAACGGAGGGTTGGGAGCAGTTCTTC. The chain carries TRBV12-5 and TRBJ2-1; TRBD2 is a possible D gene (6 bases). Trimming cost V 0 bases and J 10 bases, with 13 bases left between them. There are 14 residues in the CDR3. Germline V gene lookup returns CDR1 LGHNT and CDR2 FRNRAP.

This clonotype was recorded at least ten times. The chain recombines TRBV12-5 with TRBJ2-2, with TRBD1 matching 12 bases. This CDR3 spans 15 amino acids. J was trimmed by 6 bases and V by 5 bases; bases with no gene match: 4. Germline CDR1 and CDR2: LGHNT and FRNRAP. CDR3 protein: CASGPGQGASGELFF. CDR3 bases: TGTGCTAGTGGTCCGGGACAGGGGGCATCCGGGGAGCTGTTTTTT. The full variable domain, in which reference TRBV12-5 and TRBJ2-2 provide the parts outside the CDR3, is DARVTQTPRHKVTEMGQEVTMRCQPILGHNTVFWYRQTMMQGLELLAYFRNRAPLDDSGMPKDRFSAEMPDATLATLKIQPSEPRDSAVYFCASGPGQGASGELFFGEGSRLTVL.

This clonotype was observed once. At one of its ends the junction is not consistent with the germline gene, which may arise from a read error. This sequence joins TRBV9 and TRBJ1-1; no clear D gene. The germline gives CDR1 SGDLS, CDR2 YYNGEE. This CDR3 is 14 amino acids long. The CDR3, as DNA: TGTGCCAGCAGCGTAGGCGGGATTAACACTGAAGCTTCCTTT. Its protein product is CASSVGGINTEASF.

This clonotype came up many times. The chain couples TRBV12-3 or TRBV12-4 to TRBJ2-5, with TRBD2 identical over 12 bases. J gave up 2 bases and V 3 bases, and 4 bases lay outside the gene matches. The CDR3 consists of 16 residues. The CDR3 coding sequence is TGTGCCAGCAGTTTGACTAGCGGGAGAGGGCAAGAGACCCAGTACTTC. This codes for CASSLTSGRGQETQYF.

This clonotype was seen many times. The chain is built from TRBV5-8 and TRBJ2-7; tentatively, D is TRBD1 (6 bases). CDR3 size: 17 residues. V was cut by 4 bases and J by 1 base, with 21 bases left in between. Germline V CDR1 and CDR2: SGHTS, YDEGEE. As DNA, the CDR3 is TGTGCCAGCAGCCCAGCTTCCAGGGGACCTGAGTCCTACGAGCAGTACTTC. Its protein product is CASSPASRGPESYEQYF.

This clonotype came up many times. The J gene is TRBJ2-1, the V gene TRBV20-1, with TRBD2 identical over 9 bases. CDR1 and CDR2 (germline): DFQATT, SNEGSKA (reference sequence). V dropped 3 bases and J dropped 6; count of bases not matched to a gene: 12. The CDR3 is 16 amino acids. The CDR3 nucleotides are TGCAGTGCTAGTCAGCGGGAGGCAAAGTTCGGCAATGAGCAGTTCTTC. Translation: CSASQREAKFGNEQFF.

At least ten counts were recorded for this clonotype. The V and J genes are TRBV10-3 and TRBJ1-5; D is uncertain. CDR3 length equals 16 residues. CDR1 and CDR2 from the germline V gene are ENHRY and SYGVKD. V was clipped by 0 bases and J by 5 bases, with 14 bases between them. For the CDR3, the DNA is TGTGCCATCAGTGAGTCTGTGAGATTTGTCGATCAGCCCCAGCATTTT. Amino acid sequence: CAISESVRFVDQPQHF.

This clonotype appeared a few times. Germline is not matched at one junction end, which may reflect a read error. The chain links TRBV19 to TRBJ2-5, with 15 positions matching TRBD2. The CDR3 runs to 17 residues. The germline V gene has CDR1 LNHDA and CDR2 SQIVND (reference sequence). The CDR3 DNA is TGTGCCAGTAGTATGAGGACTAGCGGGGGGGTTAAGGAGACCCAGTCCTTC. Translated: CASSMRTSGGVKETQSF.

This clonotype was observed at least ten times. The J gene is TRBJ2-7, the V gene TRBV2; 13 bases align to TRBD2. Trimming cost V 4 bases and J 6 bases; bases outside gene matches: 9. This CDR3 has 16 amino acids. Per germline, CDR1 SNHLY and CDR2 FYNNEI. CDR3 sequence (DNA): TGTGCCAGCAGTGGACTAGCGGGAGGTCCCTCCGCCGAGCAGTACTTC. Translation: CASSGLAGGPSAEQYF.

This clonotype came up many times. V usage is TRBV14 and J usage is TRBJ2-7; maybe TRBD2 (5 bases). Trimming pared 4 bases from V and 5 bases from J, leaving 18 bases between. In germline, CDR1 is SGHDN, CDR2 FVKESK. The CDR3 runs 15 residues. CDR3 sequence: CASSPPGGLIDEQYF. CDR3 nucleotides: TGTGCCAGCAGCCCCCCTGGCGGGTTGATCGACGAGCAGTACTTC.

This rearrangement joins TRBV20-1 to TRBJ1-5; D possibly corresponds to TRBD1 (5 bases). The CDR3 extends over 15 amino acids. Germline V gene sequence: CDR1 DFQATT, CDR2 SNEGSKA (reference sequence). V gave up 3 bases and J gave up 0 bases, with 12 bases separating them. The CDR3 DNA follows: TGCAGTGCTAGTAAGGGGCAGTTTAGCAATCAGCCCCAGCATTTT. Residues: CSASKGQFSNQPQHF.

The V gene is TRBV20-1, the J gene TRBJ2-6; the D gene is possibly TRBD1 (5 bases). Per the germline V gene, CDR1 is DFQATT and CDR2 is SNEGSKA (reference sequence). Between the trimmed V and J ends, which lost 3 bases and 0 bases, there was a span of 12 bases. The CDR3 has 16 residues. CDR3 bases: TGCAGTGCTAGGGTCCACAGGAGCTCTGGGGCCAACGTCCTGACTTTC. Its protein product is CSARVHRSSGANVLTF.

This clonotype was counted ten times or more. This rearrangement joins TRBV7-2 to TRBJ2-5, with 7 positions matching TRBD2. Germline CDR1 SGHTA, CDR2 FQGNSA. V was clipped by 2 bases and J by 5 bases; unmatched bases: 11. The CDR3 contains 16 residues. The CDR3 spells CASSLQSGVSIETQYF. CDR3 bases: TGTGCCAGCAGCTTACAAAGCGGGGTTTCAATCGAGACCCAGTACTTC.